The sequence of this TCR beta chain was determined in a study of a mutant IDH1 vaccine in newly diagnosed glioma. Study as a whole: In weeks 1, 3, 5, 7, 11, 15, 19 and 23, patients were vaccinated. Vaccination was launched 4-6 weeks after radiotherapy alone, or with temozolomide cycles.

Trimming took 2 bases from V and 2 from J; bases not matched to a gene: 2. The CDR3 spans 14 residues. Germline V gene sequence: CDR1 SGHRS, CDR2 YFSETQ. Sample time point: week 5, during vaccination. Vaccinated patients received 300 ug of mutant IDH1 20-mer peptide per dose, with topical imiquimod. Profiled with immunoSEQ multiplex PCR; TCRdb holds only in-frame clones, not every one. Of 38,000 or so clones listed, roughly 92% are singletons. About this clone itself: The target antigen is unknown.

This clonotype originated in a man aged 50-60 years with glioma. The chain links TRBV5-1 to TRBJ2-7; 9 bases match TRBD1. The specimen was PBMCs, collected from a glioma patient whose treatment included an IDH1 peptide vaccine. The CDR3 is CASSFGTGTYEQYF. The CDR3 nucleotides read TGCGCCAGCAGCTTTGGGACAGGGACCTACGAGCAGTACTTC. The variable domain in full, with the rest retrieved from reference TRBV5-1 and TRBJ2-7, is KAGVTQTPRYLIKTRGQQVTLSCSPISGHRSVSWYQQTPGQGLQFLFEYFSETQRNKGNFPGRFSGRQFSNSRSEMNVSTLELGDSALYLCASSFGTGTYEQYFGPGTRLTVT.